This TCR beta chain came from a study of regulatory T cells in long-lasting Graves disease. Looking at the study overall: In persistent Graves' disease, antithyroid drugs had been taken for over 5 years and TSH receptor antibodies stayed positive.

V was shortened by 4 bases and J by 1 base, with 14 bases between the two germline ends. Germline V lookup: CDR1 LGHDT, CDR2 YNNKEL (reference sequence). The CDR3 extends over 15 amino acids. Time point: persistent/refractory GD, antithyroid drugs over 5 years with positive TRAb. RNA isolated from PBMCs was used to make the TCR library. Graves' disease diagnoses used American Thyroid Association guidelines. Each of the patients was recruited from an endocrinology department situated in Xi'an, China. In building TCR beta libraries, iRepertoire HTBI primers were used together with Arm-PCR of CDR3 regions. As originally analysed: The samples yielded 50 to 80 TRBV and more than twelve TRBJ segments. Each CDR3 protein is one row after TCRdb ran MiXCR on the multiplex PCR reads. V and J calls and clone size were set by TCRdb, not the authors. The sample shows more than 300,000 distinct CDR3 sequences, less than 20% of them seen only once.

This clonotype was recorded a few times. The sequencing used peripheral blood mononuclear cells (PBMCs), collected when the disease was refractory, from a patient treated with antithyroid drugs. This receptor was obtained from a female donor with Graves disease. J is TRBJ2-7 and V is TRBV3-1, with D perhaps TRBD1 or TRBD2 (6 bases each). Here the CDR3 DNA reads TGTGCCAGCAGCCTCGGTAGGGGGGAATCCTACGAGCAGTACTTC. Translated, it gives CASSLGRGESYEQYF.